The next 22 T cell receptor beta chains were all read from a single sample in a study of blood T cell repertoires in COVID-19. Libraries were prepared by immunoSEQ multiplex PCR; TCRdb keeps only in-frame clonotypes and omits some of them. The sample shows about 59,000 clones, 85% of them seen only once. The specimen sequenced was peripheral blood. The receptors were sampled from a human donor in a cohort sampled during active COVID-19.

This clone was seen more than once but under ten times. This chain uses TRBV7-2 with TRBJ1-5, with 7 bases fitting TRBD1. Germline CDR1 is SGHTA and CDR2 is FQGNSA. Losses at the gene ends were 1 base for V and 4 bases for J; bases not matched to a gene: 7. The CDR3 totals 16 residues. As DNA, the CDR3 is TGTGCCAGCAGCTTAGTGGCTGGGACAGCTAATCAGCCCCAGCATTTT. It yields the protein CASSLVAGTANQPQHF.

The chain employs TRBV19 and TRBJ1-5; D remains ambiguous. Germline V lookup: CDR1 LNHDA, CDR2 SQIVND (reference sequence). V lost 10 bases and J lost 5, with 6 bases in between. The CDR3 contains 10 residues. The CDR3 DNA follows: TGTGCCACCTTTTATCAGCCCCAGCATTTT. It codes for CATFYQPQHF.

This chain connects TRBV7-9 to TRBJ2-3; TRBD2 is a possible D gene (6 bases). V lost 5 bases, J lost 9 bases, and 15 bases lay in between. The CDR3 loop spans 13 amino acids. Germline assignment: CDR1 SEHNR and CDR2 FQNEAQ (reference sequence). Written as DNA, the CDR3 is TGTGCCAGCAGCCCCGGGACTCCTCTGACGCAGTATTTT. As protein: CASSPGTPLTQYF. The full variable domain, completed using reference TRBV7-9 and TRBJ2-3, is DTGVSQNPRHKITKRGQNVTFRCDPISEHNRLYWYRQTLGQGPEFLTYFQNEAQLEKSRLLSDRFSAERPKGSFSTLEIQRTEQGDSAMYLCASSPGTPLTQYFGPGTRLTVL.

This clone was found once. V usage is TRBV4-3 and J usage is TRBJ2-7; 7 bases match TRBD1. V lost 0 bases and J lost 0; bases outside the gene matches: 14. This CDR3 is built from 19 residues. The germline gives CDR1 LGHNA, CDR2 YSLEER. The CDR3 bases are TGCGCCAGCAGCCAAGATTTAGGGTTGGGACAGCAAAACTCCTACGAGCAGTACTTC. This codes for CASSQDLGLGQQNSYEQYF.

This clone was counted between two and nine times. The chain uses TRBV19 and TRBJ2-7; TRBD2 is a possible D gene (7 bases). Trimming removed 6 bases at V and 7 bases at J, with 19 bases between. The CDR3 is 14 amino acids. The germline CDR1 and CDR2 sequences are LNHDA and SQIVND (reference sequence). CDR3 loop: CASSYLGGPWEQYF. The CDR3 DNA reads TGTGCCAGTAGCTACCTCGGGGGGCCTTGGGAGCAGTACTTC.

The chain recombines TRBV19 with TRBJ2-1; 10 nucleotides align to TRBD2. CDR3 length equals 15 residues. Germline V gene sequence: CDR1 LNHDA, CDR2 SQIVND (reference sequence). V gave up 5 bases and J gave up 7 bases; unmatched junction bases: 8. Here the CDR3 DNA reads TGTGCCAGTAGTCCCGGGACTAGCGTTCGTAATGAGCAGTTCTTC. Its protein product is CASSPGTSVRNEQFF.

The chain combines TRBV27 with TRBJ1-4; 8 positions match TRBD1. The CDR3 runs 14 residues. The germline V gene encodes CDR1 MNHEY and CDR2 SMNVEV (reference sequence). J gave up 6 bases and V 6 bases, and 6 bases lay outside the gene matches. CDR3 nucleotide sequence: TGTGCCAGCAGGGAATCAGGGGGCGATGAAAAACTGTTTTTT. This translates into CASRESGGDEKLFF.

The CDR3 loop is CASSPSGTSGGDTDTQYF. In nucleotides, the CDR3 is TGTGCCAGCAGCCCGTCCGGGACTAGCGGGGGGGACACAGATACGCAGTATTTT. The chain couples TRBV3-1 (or the pseudogene TRBV3-2) to TRBJ2-3; 16 bases match TRBD2. Germline-derived CDR1 and CDR2 are LGHDT and YNNKEL (reference sequence). V lost 4 bases, J lost 2 bases, and 6 bases stayed unmatched. CDR3 size: 18 residues.

This clone occurred once. The rearrangement joins TRBV5-4 to TRBJ1-1, with D uncertain. The CDR3 contains 14 residues. Germline V gene sequence: CDR1 SGHNT, CDR2 YYREEE (reference sequence). V dropped 0 bases and J dropped 1 base, with 7 bases sitting between them. CDR3 coding DNA: TGTGCCAGCAGCTTGGCGGGGAGGAACACTGAAGCTTTCTTT. It translates to CASSLAGRNTEAFF.

Only a few counts were recorded for this clone. This specimen includes other DNA sequences encoding the same CDR3. The chain employs TRBV4-1 and TRBJ2-1; 9 positions agree with TRBD2. Germline CDR1 MGHRA, CDR2 YSYEKL. The CDR3 totals 16 residues. V lost 4 bases and J lost 8; bases outside the gene matches: 12. The CDR3 region has the DNA TGCGCCAGCAGCCTTGAGGAGGGACTAGCTCTACATGAGCAGTTCTTC. Protein sequence: CASSLEEGLALHEQFF.

CDR3 sequence (DNA): TGTGCCAGCAGCTTGGCCGGCGGGGGGGTTAGAAATGAGCAGTTCTTC. Its translation is CASSLAGGGVRNEQFF. The chain recombines TRBV5-4 with TRBJ2-1, with 9 nucleotides matching TRBD2. Unmatched junction bases numbered 8, after V lost 0 bases and J lost 7 bases. Germline CDR1 SGHNT, CDR2 YYREEE (reference sequence). CDR3 size: 16 residues.

This clone was found a few times. The chain employs TRBV4-3 and TRBJ1-5; 7 bases are shared with TRBD1. CDR1 is LGHNA and CDR2 is YSLEER in the germline V gene. J was trimmed by 2 bases and V by 3 bases; bases with no gene match: 4. The CDR3 totals 15 residues. The CDR3 here is CASSQSDRGNQPQHF. CDR3 sequence (DNA): TGCGCCAGCAGCCAGTCCGACAGGGGCAATCAGCCCCAGCATTTT.

This chain joins TRBV27 and TRBJ2-7; 8 bases line up with TRBD1. Germline assignment: CDR1 MNHEY and CDR2 SMNVEV (reference sequence). The CDR3 spans 14 residues. Trimming at V came to 4 bases and at J to 2 bases, leaving 4 bases not matched to a gene. The CDR3 reads CASSWTGTAYEQYF. CDR3 coding DNA: TGTGCCAGCAGTTGGACAGGGACCGCCTACGAGCAGTACTTC.

This chain joins TRBV3-1 (or the pseudogene TRBV3-2) and TRBJ1-6, with D perhaps TRBD1 (5 bases). V dropped 4 bases and J dropped 8 bases, with 15 bases sitting between them. There are 15 residues in the CDR3. The germline CDR1 and CDR2 sequences are LGHDT and YNNKEL (reference sequence). CDR3 nucleotides: TGTGCCAGCAGCCCCTTAAGTGGAGGGGATTCACCCCTCCACTTT. Residues: CASSPLSGGDSPLHF.

The chain joins TRBV10-1 to TRBJ2-3, with a tentative D call TRBD2 (7 bases). Trimming stripped 6 bases from V and 6 bases from J, with 13 bases between. The CDR3 runs 13 residues. Germline values: CDR1 WNHNN, CDR2 SYGVQD (reference sequence). CDR3 region: CASSGGPSDTQYF. The CDR3 coding sequence is TGCGCCAGCAGCGGGGGGCCATCCGATACGCAGTATTTT.

This rearrangement joins TRBV6-2 or TRBV6-3 to TRBJ2-5; 11 bases map to TRBD2. This CDR3 comprises 17 residues. Germline V gives CDR1 MNHEY, CDR2 SVGEGT. V was pared by 5 bases and J by 1 base, with 9 bases of the junction left unmatched. The CDR3 DNA is TGTGCCAGCAGTAACCTAGCGGGGGGCGTTTTCCAAGAGACCCAGTACTTC. Its protein is CASSNLAGGVFQETQYF.

V gene TRBV6-4 combines with J gene TRBJ2-3, with a tentative D call TRBD1 (6 bases). V dropped 0 bases and J dropped 0 bases, with 10 bases sitting between them. Germline-derived CDR1 and CDR2 are MRHNA and SNTAGT. The CDR3 contains 16 residues. CDR3 region: CASSDSWGPSTDTQYF. CDR3 nucleotide sequence: TGTGCCAGCAGTGACTCGTGGGGGCCCAGCACAGATACGCAGTATTTT.

V and J are TRBV19 and TRBJ1-6, with D unresolved. Trimming left V 3 bases short and J 0 bases short, with 15 bases between. Germline V gives CDR1 LNHDA, CDR2 SQIVND (reference sequence). The CDR3 spans 18 residues. This CDR3 reads CASSIGRVGFSYNSPLHF. CDR3 in DNA: TGTGCCAGTAGTATTGGGAGAGTTGGTTTCTCCTATAATTCACCCCTCCACTTT.

The chain has TRBV5-4 and TRBJ2-3, with D perhaps matching TRBD1 (6 bases). Germline V gene lookup returns CDR1 SGHNT and CDR2 YYREEE (reference sequence). With 5 bases removed from V and 5 bases from J, the gap between germline ends came to 12 bases. The CDR3 is 13 residues long. The CDR3 spells CASSNQGIDTQYF. CDR3 bases: TGTGCCAGCAGTAATCAGGGGATAGATACGCAGTATTTT.

CDR3 region: CATSSAQDYGYTF. In nucleotides, the CDR3 is TGTGCCACCAGCAGCGCACAGGACTATGGCTACACCTTC. This chain joins TRBV15 and TRBJ1-2; tentative D call: TRBD1 (5 bases). From germline, CDR1 is LNHNV and CDR2 YYDKDF (reference sequence). Trimming removed 3 bases from V and 3 bases from J, with 8 bases in between. The CDR3 is 13 amino acids.

The chain couples TRBV10-3 to TRBJ2-2; 8 bases map to TRBD1. The CDR3 covers 16 residues. Trimming took 8 bases from V and 7 from J; bases not matched to a gene: 15. The germline gives CDR1 ENHRY, CDR2 SYGVKD. CDR3 amino acids: CAIGGVQGQGGGELFF. The CDR3 DNA reads TGTGCCATCGGTGGGGTCCAAGGACAGGGCGGCGGGGAGCTGTTTTTT.

The chain carries TRBV27 and TRBJ1-6, with D unresolved. The CDR3 totals 14 residues. Germline CDR1 and CDR2: MNHEY and SMNVEV (reference sequence). The ends were cut back, 3 bases at V and 7 bases at J, with 10 bases in the middle. The CDR3 loop is CASSFSGWNSPLHF. DNA for the CDR3: TGTGCCAGCAGTTTTAGCGGTTGGAATTCACCCCTCCACTTT.